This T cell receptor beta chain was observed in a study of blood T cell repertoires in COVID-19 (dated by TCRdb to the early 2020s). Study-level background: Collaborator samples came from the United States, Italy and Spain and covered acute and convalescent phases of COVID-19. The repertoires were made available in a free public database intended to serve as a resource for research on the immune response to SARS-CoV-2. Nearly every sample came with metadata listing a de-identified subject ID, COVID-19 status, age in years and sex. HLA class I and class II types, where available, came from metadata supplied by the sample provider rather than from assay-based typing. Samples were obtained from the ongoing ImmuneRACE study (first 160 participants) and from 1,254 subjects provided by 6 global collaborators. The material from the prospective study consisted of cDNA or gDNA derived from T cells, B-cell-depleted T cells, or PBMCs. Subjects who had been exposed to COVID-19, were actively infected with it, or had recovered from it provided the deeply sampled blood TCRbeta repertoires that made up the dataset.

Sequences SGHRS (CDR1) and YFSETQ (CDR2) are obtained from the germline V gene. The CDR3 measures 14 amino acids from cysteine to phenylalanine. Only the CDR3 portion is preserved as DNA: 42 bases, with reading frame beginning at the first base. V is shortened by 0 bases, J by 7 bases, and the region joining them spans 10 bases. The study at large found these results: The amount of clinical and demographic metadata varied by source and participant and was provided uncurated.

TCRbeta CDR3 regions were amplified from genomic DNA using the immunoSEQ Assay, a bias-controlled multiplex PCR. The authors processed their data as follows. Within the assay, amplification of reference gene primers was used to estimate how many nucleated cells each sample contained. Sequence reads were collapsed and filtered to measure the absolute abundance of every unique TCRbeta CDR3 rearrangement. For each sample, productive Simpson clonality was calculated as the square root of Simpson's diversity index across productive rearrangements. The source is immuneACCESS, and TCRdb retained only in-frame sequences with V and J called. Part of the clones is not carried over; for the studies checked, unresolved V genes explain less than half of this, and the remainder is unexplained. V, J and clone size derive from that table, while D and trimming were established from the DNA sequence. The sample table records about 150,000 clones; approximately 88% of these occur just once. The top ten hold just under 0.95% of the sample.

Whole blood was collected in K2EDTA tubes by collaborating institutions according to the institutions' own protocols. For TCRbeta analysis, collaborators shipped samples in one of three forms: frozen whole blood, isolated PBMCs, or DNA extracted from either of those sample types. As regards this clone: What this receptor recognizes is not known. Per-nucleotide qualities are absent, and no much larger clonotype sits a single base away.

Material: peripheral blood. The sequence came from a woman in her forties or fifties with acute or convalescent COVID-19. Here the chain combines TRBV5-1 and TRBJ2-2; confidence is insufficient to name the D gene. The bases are TGCGCCAGCAGCTTGGGTGACTTCCTCGGGGAGCTGTTTTTT. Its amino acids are CASSLGDFLGELFF.